This T cell receptor beta chain was documented in a study of blood T cell repertoires in COVID-19. Overall study: Specimens from acute and convalescent COVID-19 originated in the United States, Italy and Spain.

Seattle cases were enrolled at active infection and followed longitudinally. CDR1 is SEHNR and CDR2 is FQNEAQ in the germline V gene (reference sequence). V was trimmed by 5 bases and J by 6 bases, leaving 10 bases between them. The CDR3 is 13 residues long. Original data processing: Researchers report that nucleated cell counts were estimated from reference gene primer amplification. Clones were read by immunoSEQ multiplex PCR, and TCRdb kept only the in-frame ones, dropping some. Clone size and V and J calls were adopted from that table, with D and trimming inferred from the DNA. The sample has roughly 300,000 clones; approximately 92% are singletons.

The receptor comes from a woman aged 25 to 39 with COVID-19, enrolled during active disease. Sample: peripheral blood. The V gene is TRBV7-9, the J gene TRBJ1-4; TRBD1 might be the D (5 bases). The CDR3 sequence is CASSEAGDEKLFF. The CDR3 nucleotides are TGTGCCAGCAGCGAAGCGGGGGATGAAAAACTGTTTTTT. The full variable domain, rest sourced from reference TRBV7-9 and TRBJ1-4, is DTGVSQNPRHKITKRGQNVTFRCDPISEHNRLYWYRQTLGQGPEFLTYFQNEAQLEKSRLLSDRFSAERPKGSFSTLEIQRTEQGDSAMYLCASSEAGDEKLFFGSGTQLSVL.